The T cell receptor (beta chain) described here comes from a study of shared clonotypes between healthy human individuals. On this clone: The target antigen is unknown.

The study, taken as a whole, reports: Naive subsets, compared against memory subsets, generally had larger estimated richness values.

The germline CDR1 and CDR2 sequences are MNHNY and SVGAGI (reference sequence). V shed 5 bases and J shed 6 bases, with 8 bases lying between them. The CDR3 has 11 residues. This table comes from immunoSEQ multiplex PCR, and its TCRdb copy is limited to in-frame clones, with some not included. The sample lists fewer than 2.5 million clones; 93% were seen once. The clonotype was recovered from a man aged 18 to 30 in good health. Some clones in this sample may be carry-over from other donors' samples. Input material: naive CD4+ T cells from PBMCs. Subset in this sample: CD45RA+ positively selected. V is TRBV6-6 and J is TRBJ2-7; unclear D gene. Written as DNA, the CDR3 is TGTGCCAGCAGTCTCGTTCGCGAGCAGTACTTC. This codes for CASSLVREQYF.